This T cell receptor (beta chain) was sequenced during a study of neurological immune-mediated disorders. The unsorted libraries originated from 2 million PBMCs that had been stored at -80 C. This clonotype was recorded many times. Its antigen remains unidentified. TCRdb recomputed calls from the 5' RACE reads with MiXCR, one row per CDR3 protein. This sample has tens of thousands of distinct CDR3 sequences, with roughly 2% found just once. The study, taken as a whole, reports: One cluster of related CDR3 sequences contained, by phylogenetic grouping, the repertoires of 18 of 34 multiple sclerosis patients and formed a possible signature.

This CDR3 comprises 12 residues. V shed 8 bases and J shed 6 bases, with 14 bases lying between them. The V gene's germline CDR1 is LGHDT and CDR2 YNNKEL (reference sequence). Sequencing used PBMCs. The sequence was collected from a woman in her forties with multiple sclerosis. The rearrangement links TRBV3-1 to TRBJ2-7; D may be TRBD1 (5 bases). CDR3 DNA sequence: TGTGCCAGCGGCCCGGCGCAGGGCGAGCAGTACTTC. Residues: CASGPAQGEQYF.